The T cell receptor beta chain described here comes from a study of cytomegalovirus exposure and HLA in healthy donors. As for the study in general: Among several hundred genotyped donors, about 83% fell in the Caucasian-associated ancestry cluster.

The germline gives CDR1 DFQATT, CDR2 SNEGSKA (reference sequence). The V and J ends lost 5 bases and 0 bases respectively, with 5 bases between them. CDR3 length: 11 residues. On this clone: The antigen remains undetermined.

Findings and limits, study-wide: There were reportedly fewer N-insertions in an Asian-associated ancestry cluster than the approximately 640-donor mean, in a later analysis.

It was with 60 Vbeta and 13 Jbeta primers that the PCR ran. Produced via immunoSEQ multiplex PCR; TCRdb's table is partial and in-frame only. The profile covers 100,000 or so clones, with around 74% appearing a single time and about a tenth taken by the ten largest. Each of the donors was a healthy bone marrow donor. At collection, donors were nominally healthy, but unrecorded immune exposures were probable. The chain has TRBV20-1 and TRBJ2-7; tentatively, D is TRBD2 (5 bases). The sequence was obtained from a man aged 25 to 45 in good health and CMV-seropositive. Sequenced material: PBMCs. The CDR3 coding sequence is TGCAGTGCTCGGGACTCCTACGAGCAGTACTTC. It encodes CSARDSYEQYF.